In this sample, the clone carrying this T cell receptor (beta chain) turned up once. Sequencing was performed with immunoSEQ multiplex PCR; in TCRdb, only in-frame clones are kept and a portion is missing. The profile shows 80,000 to 100,000 clones, around nine tenths of them singletons. V lost 1 base to trimming and J lost 6 bases; unmatched junction nucleotides: 6. This CDR3 has 15 residues. Germline V gene lookup returns CDR1 SGDLS and CDR2 YYNGEE. This sample was taken from a study of blood T cell repertoires in COVID-19. For the study at large: PBMCs, B-cell-depleted T cells, or T cells were the source of the cDNA or gDNA that made up the material.

The sequence was collected from a man aged 45 to 65 with acute or convalescent COVID-19. Sequenced sample: peripheral blood. The chain joins TRBV9 to TRBJ2-3; 9 positions agree with TRBD2. CDR3 region: CASSVRREGADTQYF. The CDR3 region has the DNA TGTGCCAGCAGCGTAAGGCGGGAGGGGGCCGATACGCAGTATTTT.